A single sample gave rise to the 7 T cell receptor beta chains below, sequenced in a study of T-cell reconstitution after alpha-beta-depleted transplantation in children. Unique molecular identifiers were incorporated into the prepared TCRbeta library. TCRdb reanalysed the PCR reads using MiXCR and keeps one entry per CDR3 protein. Here the sample spans about 830,000 distinct CDR3 sequences, 16% being singletons. The input for sequencing was PBMCs, mostly from graft donor cells, taken 360 days after TCRalphabeta/CD19-depleted stem cell transplant. The receptor set was obtained from a male patient under 18 who had a stem cell transplant for acute lymphoblastic leukemia, so the T cells may come from the graft donor.

The table lists this clonotype with a few counts. This chain joins TRBV2 and TRBJ2-1; no firm D call. V lost 8 bases, J lost 9 bases, and 14 bases lay in between. Germline V CDR1 and CDR2: SNHLY, FYNNEI. The CDR3 runs to 12 residues. The CDR3 DNA is TGTGCCAGCTCGGGCGAGGTAATTGAGCAGTTCTTC. Its protein product is CASSGEVIEQFF.

The chain combines TRBV5-1 with TRBJ2-4, with 7 bases lining up with TRBD2. With V trimmed by 4 bases and J by 4 bases, 8 bases remained unmatched. Germline lookup yields CDR1 SGHRS and CDR2 YFSETQ. The CDR3 length is 15 residues. The CDR3 region is CASSPRAGAKNIQYF. CDR3 nucleotides: TGCGCCAGCAGCCCCCGGGCGGGAGCTAAAAACATTCAGTACTTC.

In the case of this clonotype: It may be a read error: a sequence one base away is much more abundant. V usage is TRBV6-5 and J usage is TRBJ2-1, with 9 bases matching TRBD2. The CDR3 is 15 amino acids. CDR1 is MNHEY, CDR2 SVGAGI, per germline. Losses at the gene ends were 2 bases for V and 7 bases for J; bases not matched to a gene: 6. CDR3 loop: CASSYTRTSGNEQFF. Written as DNA, the CDR3 is TGTGCCAGCAGTTACACTAGAACTAGCGGGAATGAGCAGTTCTTC.

The chain couples TRBV7-9 to TRBJ2-1; 14 bases line up with TRBD2. V lost 6 bases to trimming and J lost 3 bases; unmatched junction nucleotides: 4. The germline CDR1 and CDR2 sequences are SEHNR and FQNEAQ (reference sequence). The CDR3 consists of 16 residues. The CDR3 spells CASRLGLAGGYNEQFF. The CDR3 DNA reads TGTGCCAGCAGACTCGGACTAGCGGGAGGCTACAATGAGCAGTTCTTC.

This clonotype has only a few counts. This sequence joins TRBV5-1 and TRBJ2-6, with D tentatively TRBD1 (6 bases). CDR1 and CDR2 from the germline V gene are SGHRS and YFSETQ. The CDR3 extends over 15 amino acids. The ends were cut back, 10 bases at V and 2 bases at J, with 16 bases in the middle. The CDR3 sequence is CAGGNRGAGANVLTF. CDR3 nucleotides: TGCGCCGGGGGCAATAGGGGCGCTGGGGCCAACGTCCTGACTTTC.

The chain uses TRBV3-1 and TRBJ1-5; maybe TRBD1 (6 bases). The germline V and J ends were trimmed by 3 bases and 5 bases, with 20 bases remaining between them. Germline V gene lookup returns CDR1 LGHDT and CDR2 YNNKEL (reference sequence). The CDR3 contains 17 residues. The CDR3 DNA reads TGTGCCAGCAGCCACTCGACACAGGGTATATTTGATCAGCCCCAGCATTTT. Its translation: CASSHSTQGIFDQPQHF. Filled out from reference TRBV3-1 and TRBJ1-5, the complete variable domain reads DTAVSQTPKYLVTQMGNDKSIKCEQNLGHDTMYWYKQDSKKFLKIMFSYNNKELIINETVPNRFSPKSPDKAHLNLHINSLELGDSAVYFCASSHSTQGIFDQPQHFGDGTRLSIL.

This clonotype was observed at least ten times. V and J are TRBV13 and TRBJ2-7; either TRBD1 or TRBD2 may fit D (5 bases each). Trimming stripped 2 bases from V and 5 bases from J, with 7 bases between. The CDR3 sequence is 12 residues long. CDR1 is PRHDT and CDR2 is FYEKMQ in the germline V gene (reference sequence). CDR3 sequence (DNA): TGTGCCAGCAGCTTAAGAGGGGACGAGCAGTACTTC. It codes for CASSLRGDEQYF.